A selection of T cell receptor beta chains follows, all from one sample in a study of T cell responses to AZD1222 COVID-19 vaccine. The method was immunoSEQ multiplex PCR; TCRdb's version includes in-frame clones alone and lacks a portion of them. The data show 130,000 or so clones, approximately 92% seen once. Sequencing was performed on peripheral blood, taken on day 0 of AZD1222 vaccination. The source of these receptors is an adult in good health. CDR3s include the opening cysteine and the closing phenylalanine or tryptophan. The D gene is left open where the match is weak.

J | D | V | CDR3 | DNA
TRBJ1-3 | - | TRBV3-1/TRBV3-2 | CASSQDSFSGNTIYF | TGTGCCAGCAGCCAGGACAGCTTTTCTGGAAACACCATATATTTT
TRBJ1-2 | - | TRBV2 | CASSPTGEDYGYTF | TGTGCCAGCAGCCCGACCGGGGAGGACTATGGCTACACCTTC
TRBJ2-2 | - | TRBV29-1 | CSVTWATGELFF | TGCAGCGTTACCTGGGCCACCGGGGAGCTGTTTTTT
TRBJ2-3 | TRBD2 | TRBV3-1/TRBV3-2 | CASSQTSGRPTDTQYF | TGTGCCAGCAGCCAAACTAGCGGGAGACCCACAGATACGCAGTATTTT
TRBJ2-1 | - | TRBV5-1 | CASSLGGFVSGEGNEQFF | TGCGCCAGCAGCTTGGGTGGGTTCGTTTCGGGAGAAGGTAATGAGCAGTTCTTC
TRBJ1-5 | - | TRBV24-1 | CATSDSSYSNQPQHF | TGTGCCACCAGTGATTCCAGTTATAGCAATCAGCCCCAGCATTTT
TRBJ1-1 | - | TRBV4-1 | CASSPIRVGALNTEAFF | TGCGCCAGCAGCCCCATTAGGGTTGGGGCTTTGAACACTGAAGCTTTCTTT
TRBJ1-1 | - | TRBV25-1 | CASSESDGNTEAFF | TGTGCCAGCAGTGAATCCGACGGGAACACTGAAGCTTTCTTT
TRBJ2-7 | - | TRBV5-4 | CASSPGHLEEQYF | TGTGCCAGCAGCCCTGGCCATCTTGAAGAGCAGTACTTC
TRBJ2-3 | - | TRBV5-1 | CASSLGQGSTDTQYF | TGCGCCAGCTCCCTAGGGCAGGGGAGCACAGATACGCAGTATTTT
TRBJ2-7 | - | TRBV4-2 | CASSQEARGTSGRAGEQYF | TGTGCCAGCAGCCAAGAGGCCAGGGGCACTTCGGGGCGGGCGGGCGAGCAGTACTTC
TRBJ2-5 | TRBD1 | TRBV20-1 | CSADRVETQYF | TGCAGTGCCGACAGGGTGGAGACCCAGTACTTC
TRBJ1-2 | - | TRBV29-1 | CSVSYVDPNYGYTF | TGCAGCGTTTCGTATGTGGACCCTAACTATGGCTACACCTTC
TRBJ2-7 | - | TRBV12-3/TRBV12-4 | CASSDDKGYEQYF | TGTGCCAGCAGTGACGACAAGGGATACGAGCAGTACTTC
TRBJ2-1 | - | TRBV4-2 | CASSQDSARLYPNEQFF | TGTGCCAGCAGCCAAGATAGCGCACGGCTTTATCCCAATGAGCAGTTCTTC
TRBJ2-1 | TRBD2 | TRBV25-1 | CASSESGTSKQFF | TGTGCCAGCAGTGAATCGGGGACTAGTAAGCAGTTCTTC
TRBJ2-7 | - | TRBV6-2/TRBV6-3 | CASSYPGLLLF | TGTGCCAGCAGTTACCCGGGACTCCTCCTTTTC
TRBJ1-5 | TRBD1 | TRBV5-1 | CASSLEGTANQPQHF | TGCGCCAGCAGCTTGGAAGGGACAGCTAATCAGCCCCAGCATTTT
TRBJ1-1 | - | TRBV7-9 | CASSTGDTEAFF | TGTGCCAGCAGCACCGGGGACACTGAAGCTTTCTTT